This is a list of T cell receptor beta chains from one sample in a study of cytomegalovirus exposure and HLA in healthy donors. Profiled with immunoSEQ multiplex PCR; TCRdb holds only in-frame clones, not every one. The table has around 75,000 clones, around 78% seen once. The sequenced material came from PBMCs. These receptors came from a man in his forties in good health and CMV-seronegative. Both conserved end residues are part of each CDR3. A D gene is named only where the DNA matches it firmly. Clone size is given for some rows only: seen once, a few or many times, or a class if the clone is expanded.

CDR3 DNA: TGTGCCAGCAGCTTAGTTCAGGAAAGCACCGGGGAGCTGTTTTTT
CDR3 protein: CASSLVQESTGELFF
clone size: NA
V gene: TRBV7-2
D gene: NA
J gene: TRBJ2-2

CDR3 DNA: TGCAGCGTTGCTAGGGACAGGGAACTTAACAATGAGCAGTTCTTC
CDR3 protein: CSVARDRELNNEQFF
clone size: NA
V gene: TRBV29-1
D gene: TRBD1
J gene: TRBJ2-1

CDR3 DNA: TGCGCCAGCAGCGTACAGGGGGCTGATGGAAACACCATATATTTT
CDR3 protein: CASSVQGADGNTIYF
clone size: few
V gene: TRBV5-1
D gene: TRBD1
J gene: TRBJ1-3

CDR3 DNA: TGCGCCAGCAAACAGGGACCGGGGGGAGAGCAGTACTTC
CDR3 protein: CASKQGPGGEQYF
clone size: NA
V gene: TRBV5-1
D gene: NA
J gene: TRBJ2-7

CDR3 DNA: TGTGCCAGCAGCGTAGAGGAGTCAGGGGTCCGGAACTATGGCTACACCTTC
CDR3 protein: CASSVEESGVRNYGYTF
clone size: NA
V gene: TRBV9
D gene: NA
J gene: TRBJ1-2

CDR3 DNA: TGTGCCTGGAGTTGGGGGGGTGAAGCTTTCTTT
CDR3 protein: CAWSWGGEAFF
clone size: few
V gene: TRBV30
D gene: NA
J gene: TRBJ1-1

CDR3 DNA: TGTTCCAGCAGCTTAAAAACCGGGAGGCAGGGAGATGAAAAACTGTTTTTT
CDR3 protein: CSSSLKTGRQGDEKLFF
clone size: NA
V gene: TRBV7-9
D gene: NA
J gene: TRBJ1-4

CDR3 DNA: TGCGCCAGCAGCTTGGGGGGGACAGGGAACCAAGAGACCCAGTACTTC
CDR3 protein: CASSLGGTGNQETQYF
clone size: NA
V gene: TRBV5-1
D gene: TRBD1
J gene: TRBJ2-5

CDR3 DNA: TGCAGCGTGGGACAGGGTCGGACTGAAGCTTTCTTT
CDR3 protein: CSVGQGRTEAFF
clone size: NA
V gene: TRBV29-1
D gene: TRBD1
J gene: TRBJ1-1

CDR3 DNA: TGTGCCAGCAGCCGACCCGGGACAGGGGTGGCTGGCTACCCCTTC
CDR3 protein: CASSRPGTGVAGYPF
clone size: NA
V gene: TRBV14
D gene: TRBD1
J gene: TRBJ1-2

CDR3 DNA: TGTGCCAGCAGCGTAGAGAACGGTTTTGAAGATGAAAAACTGTTTTTT
CDR3 protein: CASSVENGFEDEKLFF
clone size: few
V gene: TRBV9
D gene: NA
J gene: TRBJ1-4

CDR3 DNA: TGTGCCAGCAGTTCCTTAGGGGGCCGGTCACCCCTCCACTTT
CDR3 protein: CASSSLGGRSPLHF
clone size: NA
V gene: TRBV6-5
D gene: TRBD1
J gene: TRBJ1-6

CDR3 DNA: TGTGCCTGGAAAGAGTACGATAGCAATCAGCCCCAGCATTTT
CDR3 protein: CAWKEYDSNQPQHF
clone size: NA
V gene: TRBV30
D gene: NA
J gene: TRBJ1-5

CDR3 DNA: TGTGCCAGCAGTTTCCTGGCCGCTCAAGGGGACGAAGGGGGTTTCTTT
CDR3 protein: CASSFLAAQGDEGGFF
clone size: NA
V gene: TRBV28
D gene: NA
J gene: TRBJ1-1

CDR3 DNA: TGTGCCAGCAGTTTACCCCCCTCCGAGCAGTACTTC
CDR3 protein: CASSLPPSEQYF
clone size: NA
V gene: TRBV27
D gene: NA
J gene: TRBJ2-7

CDR3 DNA: TGTTCCAGCAGCCTCCAAGTTTGGCCCATATATTTT
CDR3 protein: CSSSLQVWPIYF
clone size: once
V gene: TRBV7-9
D gene: NA
J gene: TRBJ1-3

CDR3 DNA: TGCAGCGGTAGACAGACCACCGGGGAGCTGTTTTTT
CDR3 protein: CSGRQTTGELFF
clone size: NA
V gene: TRBV29-1
D gene: NA
J gene: TRBJ2-2

CDR3 DNA: TGTGCCAGCAGCTTCCGGGAGGGTTGGATTGCAGTCGGGGAGCTGTTTTTT
CDR3 protein: CASSFREGWIAVGELFF
clone size: NA
V gene: TRBV7-2
D gene: TRBD2
J gene: TRBJ2-2

CDR3 DNA: TGTGCCAGCAGTGAAACCCCTCGACAGGGGAATCAGCCCCAGCATTTT
CDR3 protein: CASSETPRQGNQPQHF
clone size: once
V gene: TRBV2
D gene: TRBD1
J gene: TRBJ1-5

CDR3 DNA: TGTGCCAGCAGTCCTTACAGGAGCAATCAGCCCCAGCATTTT
CDR3 protein: CASSPYRSNQPQHF
clone size: NA
V gene: TRBV27
D gene: NA
J gene: TRBJ1-5

CDR3 DNA: TGTGCCAGCAGCGTATCCAGCGGAATCTACAATGAGCAGTTCTTC
CDR3 protein: CASSVSSGIYNEQFF
clone size: NA
V gene: TRBV9
D gene: NA
J gene: TRBJ2-1

CDR3 DNA: TGTGCCAGCACGGGGGGCTGGCACACTGAAGCTTTCTTT
CDR3 protein: CASTGGWHTEAFF
clone size: NA
V gene: TRBV2
D gene: NA
J gene: TRBJ1-1

CDR3 DNA: TGTGCCATCACCCCCCGGAGGGGGGGAAGCACAGATACGCAGTATTTT
CDR3 protein: CAITPRRGGSTDTQYF
clone size: NA
V gene: TRBV10-3
D gene: NA
J gene: TRBJ2-3

CDR3 DNA: TGTGCCAGCAGTTTTGGGGTTGTGGGAGCCCAGCATTTT
CDR3 protein: CASSFGVVGAQHF
clone size: NA
V gene: TRBV28
D gene: NA
J gene: TRBJ1-5

CDR3 DNA: TGTGCCAGCAGCTTGGGACAGGGGGCCTACAATGAGCAGTTCTTC
CDR3 protein: CASSLGQGAYNEQFF
clone size: NA
V gene: TRBV5-8
D gene: TRBD1
J gene: TRBJ2-1

CDR3 DNA: TGTGCCAGCAGCAGTACAGGGGCCAAAAACATTCAGTACTTC
CDR3 protein: CASSSTGAKNIQYF
clone size: NA
V gene: TRBV11-3
D gene: NA
J gene: TRBJ2-4

CDR3 DNA: TGCGCCAGCAGCTTGGTTCTCGACATCGGTACCTACGAGCAGTACTTC
CDR3 protein: CASSLVLDIGTYEQYF
clone size: NA
V gene: TRBV5-1
D gene: NA
J gene: TRBJ2-7